These 17 T cell receptor beta chains originate from one sample sequenced in a study of cytomegalovirus exposure and HLA in healthy donors. This PCR relied on a set of 60 Vbeta primers and 13 Jbeta primers. TCRdb's table, derived via immunoSEQ multiplex PCR, lists solely in-frame clones and lacks some. The data show over 200,000 clones, around 80% seen once. The sequenced sample consisted of PBMCs. The receptors originated from a man aged 40-49 years in good health and CMV-seropositive.

V gene TRBV7-9 combines with J gene TRBJ2-1; D ambiguous. Between the trimmed V and J ends, which lost 7 bases and 3 bases, there was a span of 13 bases. Germline values: CDR1 SEHNR, CDR2 FQNEAQ (reference sequence). This CDR3 is built from 14 residues. The CDR3 region has the DNA TGTGCCAGCATCCAAAGCCCCGACTACAATGAGCAGTTCTTC. Translating it yields CASIQSPDYNEQFF.

The J gene is TRBJ1-2, the V gene TRBV4-1; 7 nucleotides match TRBD1. J gave up 4 bases and V 6 bases, and 11 bases lay outside the gene matches. The CDR3 spans 15 residues. CDR1 is MGHRA, CDR2 YSYEKL, per germline. CDR3 bases: TGCGCCAGCAGGCACTTAGTGGGACAGAGCTATGGCTACACCTTC. Translated, it gives CASRHLVGQSYGYTF.

This sequence joins TRBV30 and TRBJ2-1, with TRBD2 identical over 9 bases. The CDR3 consists of 16 residues. Germline-derived CDR1 and CDR2 are GTSNPN and SVGIG (reference sequence). Trimming at V came to 0 bases and at J to 2 bases, leaving 5 bases not matched to a gene. CDR3 nucleotide sequence: TGTGCCTGGAGTGTCTCTAGCGGGGTCCCCTACAATGAGCAGTTCTTC. This codes for CAWSVSSGVPYNEQFF.

The rearrangement links TRBV4-1 to TRBJ2-3; possibly TRBD2 for D (5 bases). V lost 1 base to trimming and J lost 4 bases, with 12 bases between them. There are 15 residues in the CDR3. Germline CDR1 reads MGHRA; CDR2 reads YSYEKL. The CDR3 region is CASSQGPREPDTQYF. CDR3 DNA sequence: TGCGCCAGCAGCCAAGGGCCGAGGGAGCCAGATACGCAGTATTTT.

The CDR3 sequence: CASSVVMGGRPSEQFF. The DNA for the CDR3 is TGTGCCAGCAGCGTAGTTATGGGGGGACGGCCCTCCGAGCAGTTCTTC. The chain is built from TRBV9 and TRBJ2-1; possible D gene TRBD2, 6 bases. Trimming took 0 bases from V and 10 from J, leaving 20 bases between them. Germline V gives CDR1 SGDLS, CDR2 YYNGEE. CDR3 length: 16 amino acids.

In the case of this clone: An end of the junction differs from the germline gene, which may be a read error. The rearrangement links TRBV6-5 to TRBJ2-2; the match to TRBD1 covers 7 bases. Per germline, CDR1 MNHEY and CDR2 SVGAGI. The CDR3 spans 15 residues. CDR3 residues: CASRPPRQGTWELFF. DNA for the CDR3: TGTGCCAGCAGACCGCCCCGACAGGGCACCTGGGAGCTGTTTTTT.

The chain links TRBV7-9 to TRBJ2-7, with D possibly being TRBD1 (6 bases). Germline V gives CDR1 SEHNR, CDR2 FQNEAQ (reference sequence). V lost 0 bases and J 4 bases, leaving 10 bases between the germline ends. The CDR3 contains 14 residues. The CDR3, as DNA: TGTGCCAGCAGCTTAGCCTGGGGGCCATACGAGCAGTACGTC. Its protein product is CASSLAWGPYEQYV.

The chain combines TRBV19 with TRBJ1-1; D not certain. This CDR3 region has 16 residues. CDR1 and CDR2 from the germline V gene are LNHDA and SQIVND (reference sequence). V shed 10 bases and J shed 12 bases, with 33 bases lying between them. CDR3 DNA: TGTGCCACCCAGATGGTAATGGCATCAATGGCTCTTCAGACTTTCTTT. Protein: CATQMVMASMALQTFF.

The genes are TRBV15 and TRBJ2-3; 12 bases align to TRBD1. Germline assignment: CDR1 LNHNV and CDR2 YYDKDF (reference sequence). This CDR3 spans 18 amino acids. V lost 5 bases, J lost 6 bases, and 15 bases stayed unmatched. The CDR3: CATSAQMAGTGGLDTQYF. CDR3 bases: TGTGCCACCAGCGCTCAGATGGCAGGGACAGGGGGCTTGGATACGCAGTATTTT.

This clone was counted only a few times. V is TRBV6-6 and J is TRBJ1-3; a weak D match, TRBD1 (5 bases). The ends were cut back, 0 bases at V and 3 bases at J, with 9 bases in the middle. There are 15 residues in the CDR3. The germline V gene encodes CDR1 MNHNY and CDR2 SVGAGI (reference sequence). The CDR3 here is CASSYSGQGGNTIYF. Here the CDR3 DNA reads TGTGCCAGCAGTTACTCAGGGCAGGGTGGAAACACCATATATTTT.

The CDR3 here is CSVEVPPGQGTGNTIYF. CDR3 coding DNA: TGCAGCGTTGAAGTCCCCCCGGGACAGGGGACTGGAAACACCATATATTTT. The chain employs TRBV29-1 and TRBJ1-3; 10 nucleotides agree with TRBD1. The germline V gene has CDR1 SQVTM and CDR2 ANQGSEA. This CDR3 is built from 17 residues. Trimming cost V 1 base and J 2 bases; bases outside gene matches: 8.

V gene TRBV11-3 combines with J gene TRBJ2-1; 12 bases map to TRBD2. The CDR3 is made up of 15 amino acids. CDR1 and CDR2 (germline): SGHNT, YENEEA. The ends lost 5 bases at V and 4 bases at J; junction bases unmatched: 3. The CDR3: CASSPGLAGYNEQFF. The CDR3 DNA follows: TGTGCCAGCAGCCCCGGACTAGCGGGATACAATGAGCAGTTCTTC.

This CDR3 reads CASSYSYGYTF. Here the CDR3 DNA reads TGTGCCAGCAGCTACAGCTATGGCTACACCTTC. The V and J genes are TRBV5-4 and TRBJ1-2; D is unresolved. V lost 3 bases to trimming and J lost 4 bases, with 4 bases between them. The CDR3 has 11 residues. The germline V gene has CDR1 SGHNT and CDR2 YYREEE (reference sequence). Full variable domain (rest looked up from reference TRBV5-4 and TRBJ1-2): ETGVTQSPTHLIKTRGQQVTLRCSSQSGHNTVSWYQQALGQGPQFIFQYYREEENGRGNFPPRFSGLQFPNYSSELNVNALELDDSALYLCASSYSYGYTFGSGTRLTVV.

The V and J genes are TRBV5-1 and TRBJ2-7; perhaps TRBD2 as D (5 bases). The length of the CDR3 is 14 residues. The V end was cut by 4 bases, the J end by 6 bases, with 17 bases between. Germline V CDR1 and CDR2: SGHRS, YFSETQ. Written as DNA, the CDR3 is TGCGCCAGCAGCCCCGACTACGCCGGAGGCGAGCAGTACGTC. Its protein product is CASSPDYAGGEQYV.

This clone has a single count. This chain joins TRBV15 and TRBJ2-1; 10 nucleotides match TRBD1. The CDR3 has 16 residues. Germline lookup yields CDR1 LNHNV and CDR2 YYDKDF (reference sequence). With 2 bases clipped from V and 0 bases from J, the junction kept 1 base outside the gene matches. CDR3 DNA sequence: TGTGCCACCAGCAGATGGACAGGGGGCTCCTACAATGAGCAGTTCTTC. This gives the protein CATSRWTGGSYNEQFF.

In DNA form, the CDR3 reads TGCAGCGTTGATAGGTACGGGACCTACGAGCAGTACTTC. Its translation: CSVDRYGTYEQYF. This chain joins TRBV29-1 and TRBJ2-7; perhaps TRBD2 as D (5 bases). V lost 3 bases, J lost 2 bases, and 11 bases lay in between. This CDR3 is 13 amino acids long. Looked up from germline, CDR1 is SQVTM and CDR2 is ANQGSEA.

The rearrangement joins TRBV30 to TRBJ1-2, with 7 bases lining up with TRBD1. The CDR3 sequence is 14 residues long. CDR1 and CDR2 from the germline V gene are GTSNPN and SVGIG (reference sequence). The trim removed 4 bases at V and 2 bases at J, leaving 7 bases unmatched. CDR3 loop: CAWKGTDTNYGYTF. As DNA, the CDR3 is TGTGCCTGGAAAGGGACAGATACCAACTATGGCTACACCTTC.